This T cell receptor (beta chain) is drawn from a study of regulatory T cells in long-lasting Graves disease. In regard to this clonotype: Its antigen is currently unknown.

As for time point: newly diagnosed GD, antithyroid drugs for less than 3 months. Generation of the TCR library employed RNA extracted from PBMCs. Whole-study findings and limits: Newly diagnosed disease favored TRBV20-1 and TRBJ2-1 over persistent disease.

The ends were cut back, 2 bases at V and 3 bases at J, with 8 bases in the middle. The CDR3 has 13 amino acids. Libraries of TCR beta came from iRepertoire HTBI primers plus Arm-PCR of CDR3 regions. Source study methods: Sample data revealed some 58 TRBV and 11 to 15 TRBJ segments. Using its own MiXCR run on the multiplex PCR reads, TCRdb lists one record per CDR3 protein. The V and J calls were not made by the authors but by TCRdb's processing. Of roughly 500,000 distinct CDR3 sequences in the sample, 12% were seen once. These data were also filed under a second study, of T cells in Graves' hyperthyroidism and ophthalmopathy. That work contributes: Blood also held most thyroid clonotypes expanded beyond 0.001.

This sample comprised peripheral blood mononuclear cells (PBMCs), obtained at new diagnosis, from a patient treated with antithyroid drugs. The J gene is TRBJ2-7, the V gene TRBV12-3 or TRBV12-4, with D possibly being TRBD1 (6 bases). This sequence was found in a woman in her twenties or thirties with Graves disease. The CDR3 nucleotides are TGTGCCAGCAGTTTAAGGGACAACTACGAGCAGTACTTC. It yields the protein CASSLRDNYEQYF.